The clone carrying this T cell receptor beta chain was recorded at least ten times. Antigen specificity is unknown. The data are from a study of blood T cells in healthy people across ages. Broader study findings: Naive CD4+ cells and diversity were both higher in long-lived donors than in aged donors. Getting older went along with TCR beta diversity per million T cells dropping roughly linearly.

It was with a sample-barcoded 5' primer and a J-beta primer mix that a second PCR of roughly 7 to 12 cycles was run. Carrying 12 random nucleotides, a template-switch adaptor labeled each individual cDNA molecule. TCRdb reprocessed the 5' RACE reads via MiXCR and lists one record per CDR3 protein. The sample has approximately 1,700,000 distinct CDR3 sequences, roughly 43% seen once. Germline assignment: CDR1 LGHDT and CDR2 YNNKEL (reference sequence). The CDR3 has 13 residues. With 6 bases removed from V and 4 bases from J, the gap between germline ends came to 13 bases. Researchers report isolating at least 6.5 million PBMCs per sample.

The clonotype was recovered from a human donor in good health. This chain uses TRBV3-1 with TRBJ2-7; D ambiguous. Sequenced: blood. The DNA of the CDR3 is TGTGCCAGCAGTCAAAGGTTCGGGTACGAGCAGTACTTC. This encodes CASSQRFGYEQYF.